This T cell receptor beta chain was recovered during a study of Graves' ophthalmopathy and Graves' hyperthyroidism. Whole-study findings and limits: For predicting ophthalmopathy progression, the model had around 64% sensitivity and approximately 77% specificity. Blood also held most thyroid clonotypes expanded above 0.001 frequency.

TCR beta CDR3 amplification used RNA transcripts. HTBI primers were used in a first-round RT-PCR, which preceded a second-round multiplex PCR. In TCRdb, the multiplex PCR reads were re-called with MiXCR into one record per CDR3 protein. The sample has fewer than 650,000 distinct CDR3 sequences, about a fifth seen once. No donor had other autoimmune disease, uncontrolled infection, pregnancy or lactation. Orbital computed tomography and thyroid ultrasound, along with TRAb, serum thyroxine and clinical symptoms, underpinned diagnosis. Germline values: CDR1 LGHNA, CDR2 YNFKEQ. This CDR3 has 17 amino acids. V lost 6 bases and J lost 2, with 23 bases in between. On this clonotype itself: Its cognate antigen is unknown.

Sequenced sample: peripheral blood. The genes are TRBV4-2 and TRBJ2-7, with a weak D call TRBD1 (6 bases). The sequence was collected from a young woman with stable Graves' hyperthyroidism. Some clones in this sample may be carry-over from other donors' samples. The DNA for the CDR3 is TGTGCCAGCAGGGACCCGGGACATTCGACCCAAACCTACGAGCAGTACTTC. This gives the protein CASRDPGHSTQTYEQYF.